This T cell receptor beta chain came from a study of Graves' ophthalmopathy and Graves' hyperthyroidism. Germline values: CDR1 MNHNS, CDR2 SASEGT. V lost 5 bases, J lost 6 bases, and 17 bases lay in between. This CDR3 region has 14 residues. Whole-study results and caveats: The model achieved around 67% sensitivity and around 78% specificity for ophthalmopathy progression. Most clonotypes expanded in thyroid above 0.001 frequency were present in blood too.

As for this clonotype: The antigen remains unidentified.

RNA transcripts served as template for amplifying TCR beta CDR3 sequences. Scientists carried out first-round RT-PCR using HTBI primers and then a second-round multiplex PCR. TCRdb redid the calling of the multiplex PCR reads with MiXCR, one entry per CDR3 protein. The table has hundreds of thousands of distinct CDR3 sequences, 15% seen once. The V call is TRBV6-1, the J call TRBJ2-7; the D is unclear. The clonotype originates from a woman aged 18-30 years with stable Graves' hyperthyroidism. Sequencing input: peripheral blood. CDR3 protein: CASSPAGTASEQYF. The CDR3 bases are TGTGCCAGCAGTCCTGCCGGCACAGCCTCCGAGCAGTACTTC.